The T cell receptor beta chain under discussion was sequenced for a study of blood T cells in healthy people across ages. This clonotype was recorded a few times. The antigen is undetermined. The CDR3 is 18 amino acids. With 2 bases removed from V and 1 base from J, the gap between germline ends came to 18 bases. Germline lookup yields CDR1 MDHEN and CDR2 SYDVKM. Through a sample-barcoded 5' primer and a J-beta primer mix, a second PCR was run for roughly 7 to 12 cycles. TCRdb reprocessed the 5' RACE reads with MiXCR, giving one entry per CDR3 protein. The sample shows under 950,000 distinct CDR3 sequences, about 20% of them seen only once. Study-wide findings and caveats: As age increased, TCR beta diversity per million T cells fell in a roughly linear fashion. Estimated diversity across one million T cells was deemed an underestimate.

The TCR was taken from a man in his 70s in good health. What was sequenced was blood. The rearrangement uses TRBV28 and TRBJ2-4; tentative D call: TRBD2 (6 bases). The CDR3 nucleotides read TGTGCCAGCAGTTTAACGGGAGAAGGGGCCGGGGCCAAAAACATTCAGTACTTC. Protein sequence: CASSLTGEGAGAKNIQYF.